This TCR beta chain was identified in a study of cytomegalovirus exposure and HLA in healthy donors. Overall study findings and caveats: HLA allele associations emerged for 16,951 TCR beta sequences in a later analysis, at 0.05 false discovery rate.

The PCR was carried out with 60 Vbeta primers and 13 Jbeta primers. TCRdb keeps only in-frame clones here, not all; method: immunoSEQ multiplex PCR. The sample has hundreds of thousands of clones, roughly 89% seen once. The length of the CDR3 is 14 residues. Trimming pared 7 bases from V and 1 base from J, leaving 10 bases between. CDR1 SNHLY and CDR2 FYNNEI come from the germline V gene. Remarks on this clone: The target antigen is unknown.

Every donor was a healthy person donating bone marrow. The chain combines TRBV2 with TRBJ2-2; D not resolved. Sequencing was done on a sample of PBMCs. The receptor comes from a woman between 18 and 29 years old in good health and CMV-seronegative. In nucleotides, the CDR3 is TGTGCCAGCATCATGGCTCAGAACACCGGGGAGCTGTTTTTT. It specifies CASIMAQNTGELFF.